This T cell receptor beta chain was captured in a study of T cells in pancreatic ductal adenocarcinoma. Study results and limitations: No significant tumor-blood clonality difference; means were about 0.11 and 0.072. Tumor samples had fewer productive templates and about 8-fold fewer unique clonotypes than blood.

With respect to this clone: Antigen specificity is unknown.

V was clipped by 1 base and J by 2 bases, with 15 bases between them. This CDR3 is 17 amino acids long. Germline V gene lookup returns CDR1 SGHAT and CDR2 FQNNGV. The selected patients with pancreatic ductal adenocarcinoma had surgery but no neoadjuvant therapy. Assay: immunoSEQ multiplex PCR; the TCRdb copy retains only in-frame clones and omits some. The sample lists more than 15,000 clones, about nine tenths occurring once. The source of this sequence is a human donor with pancreatic ductal adenocarcinoma. This sequence joins TRBV11-2 and TRBJ1-5; D ambiguous. The sample consisted of PBMCs. Here the CDR3 reads CASSLVDDGFGNQPQHF. The CDR3 coding sequence is TGTGCCAGCAGCTTAGTCGACGACGGGTTTGGCAATCAGCCCCAGCATTTT.